A selection of T cell receptor beta chains follows, all from one sample in a study of Ad26.COV2.S vaccination and SARS-CoV-2 variants. TCRdb's copy holds only in-frame clones and misses some; the assay was immunoSEQ multiplex PCR. The profile shows around 300,000 clones, around 88% of them singletons. This sample comprised peripheral blood, obtained in a trial of Ad26.COV2.S vaccine versus placebo. The receptors were sampled from a person between 18 and 65 years old who received the Ad26.COV2.S COVID-19 vaccine or a placebo. The CDR3 runs from the conserved cysteine through the conserved F or W. D genes are given only for firm matches.

d_gene	v_gene	j_gene	CDR3aa
TRBD2	TRBV7-8	TRBJ2-1	CASSFGGGYDLSSYNEQFF
TRBD2	TRBV7-2	TRBJ2-5	CASSPWSGARGETQYF
TRBD2	TRBV6-2/TRBV6-3	TRBJ2-7	CASSPSHGGSYNEQYF
TRBD1	TRBV6-5	TRBJ1-2	CASSPDRAKGGYTF
TRBD1	TRBV27	TRBJ2-7	CASSLSFGTGRPTYEQYF
TRBD1	TRBV5-6	TRBJ1-5	CASSEGTGGNQPQHF
TRBD1	TRBV19	TRBJ2-7	CASKAGQGAYYEQYF
TRBD1	TRBV19	TRBJ2-2	CASSTRRTGHTGELFF
-	TRBV5-1	TRBJ2-5	CASSLSSPSGETQYF
TRBD2	TRBV28	TRBJ2-5	CASSLGLAGVETQYF
TRBD2	TRBV5-1	TRBJ2-7	CASSGTSGDEQYF
-	TRBV7-9	TRBJ1-2	CASSTPSWETDYGYTF
TRBD2	TRBV6-2/TRBV6-3	TRBJ2-1	CASSYPRMGLDTKTYNEQFF
-	TRBV10-3	TRBJ2-2	CAISDLGATGELFF
TRBD2	TRBV5-1	TRBJ2-3	CASVGGGLSTDTQYF
-	TRBV10-2	TRBJ2-4	CASFDPGAEFLAKNIQYF
TRBD2	TRBV7-6	TRBJ2-7	CASSSVSSGRAGEQYF
-	TRBV10-3	TRBJ1-3	CAIRPGDSGNTIYF
-	TRBV19	TRBJ1-6	CASTTGHQGSPLHF
-	TRBV5-5	TRBJ1-4	CASSLGRDPSEKLFF
-	TRBV11-2	TRBJ2-3	CASSLESSEDTQYF
TRBD2	TRBV4-3	TRBJ2-1	CASSRGLAGRYNEQFF
-	TRBV7-2	TRBJ1-2	CASSPPGPINYGYTF
-	TRBV18	TRBJ1-5	CASSNTGNGQPQHF
-	TRBV10-3	TRBJ2-1	CAISEPTPGEQFF
TRBD2	TRBV19	TRBJ2-3	CASSPAGGTDTQYF
-	TRBV6-5	TRBJ1-2	CASRDRDGPYGYTF
-	TRBV2	TRBJ2-3	CARTGDTQYF
-	TRBV19	TRBJ2-1	CASSIDRGTDQYNEQFF